This T cell receptor (beta chain) is from a study of T-cell memory formation after mild COVID-19. This clonotype was observed many times. MiXCR was run by TCRdb on the 5' RACE reads, yielding one entry per CDR3 protein. The sample has about 280,000 distinct CDR3 sequences, 7% to 10% seen once; the top ten hold roughly 22%. This CDR3 comprises 16 residues. V lost 5 bases and J lost 3, with 19 bases in between. Germline CDR1 is SGHVS and CDR2 is FNYEAQ. The source is a man younger than 35 who had mild COVID-19 (a few samples of this study predate the infection). Cell type and time point are not known. V usage is TRBV7-6 and J usage is TRBJ2-5; TRBD2 might be the D (6 bases). What was sequenced was PBMCs or a T cell subset sorted from them (not recorded which). CDR3 sequence (DNA): TGTGCCAGCAGCCTCTACCCCCGGGGGAAGAAAGAGACCCAGTACTTC. Its translation: CASSLYPRGKKETQYF.